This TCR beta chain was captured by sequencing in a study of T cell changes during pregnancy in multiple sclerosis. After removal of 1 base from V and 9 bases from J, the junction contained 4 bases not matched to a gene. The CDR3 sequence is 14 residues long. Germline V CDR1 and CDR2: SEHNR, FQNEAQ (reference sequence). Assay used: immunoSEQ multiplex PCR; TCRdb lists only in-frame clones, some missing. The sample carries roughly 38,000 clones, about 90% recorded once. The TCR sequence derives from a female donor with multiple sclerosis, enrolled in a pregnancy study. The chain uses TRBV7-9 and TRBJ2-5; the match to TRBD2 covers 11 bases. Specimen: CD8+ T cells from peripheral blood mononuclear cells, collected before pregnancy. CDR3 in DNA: TGTGCCAGCAGCTTAGGGACTAGCGGGCCGCCCCAGTACTTC. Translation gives CASSLGTSGPPQYF.